One sample yielded the 12 T cell receptor beta chains listed below, sequenced in a study of T cell responses to AZD1222 COVID-19 vaccine. Profiled with immunoSEQ multiplex PCR; TCRdb holds only in-frame clones, not every one. The sample carries some 110,000 clones, almost 90% recorded once. Specimen: peripheral blood, collected on day 0 of AZD1222 vaccination. The receptors shown here come from an adult in good health.

V gene TRBV10-3 combines with J gene TRBJ2-1, with TRBD2 matching over 7 bases. Germline trimming cut 1 base from V and 8 bases from J; bases unmatched to any gene: 17. This CDR3 region has 18 residues. Germline CDR1 is ENHRY and CDR2 is SYGVKD. Here the CDR3 DNA reads TGTGCCATCAGTGAGTTATGGCCCTCTAGCGGCGTGGGAGATGAGCAGTTCTTC. Encoded protein: CAISELWPSSGVGDEQFF.

The sample holds one count of this clone. The rearrangement links TRBV28 to TRBJ2-5; D unresolved. Germline lookup yields CDR1 MDHEN and CDR2 SYDVKM. V lost 5 bases, J lost 6 bases, and 13 bases lay in between. This CDR3 is built from 13 residues. This CDR3 reads CASSRPTLQTQYF. In nucleotides, the CDR3 is TGTGCCAGCAGTCGTCCGACCCTCCAGACCCAGTACTTC.

J is TRBJ2-3 and V is TRBV11-1; D is perhaps TRBD1 (6 bases). V was clipped by 3 bases and J by 7 bases, with 17 bases between them. The germline V gene has CDR1 SGHAT and CDR2 FQDESV (reference sequence). The CDR3 has 15 amino acids. CDR3 residues: CASSFGGLGRNTQYF. The CDR3, as DNA: TGTGCCAGCAGCTTTGGGGGCCTAGGGCGGAATACGCAGTATTTT.

The chain recombines TRBV5-1 with TRBJ2-5; D may correspond to TRBD1 or TRBD2 (5 bases each). The CDR3 spans 13 residues. Trimming shortened V by 5 bases and J by 5 bases, and 13 bases separated the two germline ends. CDR1 SGHRS and CDR2 YFSETQ come from the germline V gene. The CDR3 bases are TGCGCCAGCAGTGCCCGAGGGACCGAGACCCAGTACTTC. It yields the protein CASSARGTETQYF.

This clone was found a few times. The V and J genes are TRBV6-5 and TRBJ2-7; 8 positions match TRBD2. This CDR3 comprises 14 residues. Germline V gene lookup returns CDR1 MNHEY and CDR2 SVGAGI. V shed 4 bases, J shed 2 bases, and the junction held 4 bases outside the gene matches. DNA of the CDR3: TGTGCCAGCAGTTTACCGGGACTAGCCTACGAGCAGTACTTC. Protein product: CASSLPGLAYEQYF.

The rearrangement links TRBV7-8 to TRBJ2-2; 7 positions match TRBD2. CDR1 and CDR2 from the germline V gene are SGHVS and FQNEAQ. V shed 5 bases, J shed 4 bases, and the junction held 10 bases outside the gene matches. The length of the CDR3 is 16 residues. CDR3 bases: TGTGCCAGCAGCCCCCAAGGACTAGTTGGCACCGGGGAGCTGTTTTTT. Encoded protein: CASSPQGLVGTGELFF.

The V call is TRBV4-2, the J call TRBJ2-7; 10 nucleotides line up with TRBD1. CDR1 LGHNA and CDR2 YNFKEQ come from the germline V gene. The junction had 5 bases not matched to a gene; V was cut back by 2 bases and J by 4 bases. The CDR3 consists of 15 residues. CDR3 amino acids: CASSQRDRGNYEQYF. The CDR3 DNA follows: TGTGCCAGCAGCCAACGGGACAGGGGAAATTACGAGCAGTACTTC.

CDR3 DNA: TGTGCCACCGGGGTTGAGACGGCGGGAGCTGAGACCCAGTACTTC. It translates to CATGVETAGAETQYF. The rearrangement joins TRBV15 to TRBJ2-5, with 7 nucleotides matching TRBD2. Trimming cost V 8 bases and J 5 bases; bases outside gene matches: 14. CDR1 is LNHNV, CDR2 YYDKDF, per germline (reference sequence). This CDR3 spans 15 amino acids.

The CDR3 loop is CASSQGGAAYNEQFF. The CDR3 region has the DNA TGTGCCAGCAGCCAGGGGGGAGCGGCTTACAATGAGCAGTTCTTC. The gene calls are TRBV11-2 and TRBJ2-1, with D tentatively TRBD1 (7 bases). V was pared by 5 bases and J by 4 bases, with 15 bases between. The CDR3 is made up of 15 amino acids. The germline gives CDR1 SGHAT, CDR2 FQNNGV. The variable domain in full, completed from reference TRBV11-2 and TRBJ2-1, reads EAGVAQSPRYKIIEKRQSVAFWCNPISGHATLYWYQQILGQGPKLLIQFQNNGVVDDSQLPKDRFSAERLKGVDSTLKIQPAKLEDSAVYLCASSQGGAAYNEQFFGPGTRLTVL.

CDR3 bases: TGTGCCGTGTCCGTGCGTTCCTACGAGCAGTACTTC. It yields the protein CAVSVRSYEQYF. The chain recombines TRBV9 with TRBJ2-7; the D is unclear. The V gene's germline CDR1 is SGDLS and CDR2 YYNGEE. This CDR3 region has 12 residues. The V end was cut by 10 bases, the J end by 1 base, with 12 bases between. Filled out from reference TRBV9 and TRBJ2-7, the complete variable domain reads DSGVTQTPKHLITATGQRVTLRCSPRSGDLSVYWYQQSLDQGLQFLIQYYNGEERAKGNILERFSAQQFPDLHSELNLSSLELGDSALYFCAVSVRSYEQYFGPGTRLTVT.

This rearrangement joins TRBV5-6 to TRBJ1-4; TRBD1 matches 8 bases. Trimming cost V 5 bases and J 7 bases; bases outside gene matches: 7. The CDR3 contains 14 residues. Germline V gene data show CDR1 as SGHDT and CDR2 as YYEEEE. The CDR3 loop reads CASRSGGGGEKLFF. CDR3 nucleotides: TGTGCCAGCAGGTCAGGGGGCGGCGGTGAAAAACTGTTTTTT.

The chain has TRBV7-2 and TRBJ1-2; D is uncertain. There are 13 residues in the CDR3. The germline V and J ends were trimmed by 3 bases and 8 bases, with 13 bases remaining between them. Germline CDR1 is SGHTA and CDR2 is FQGNSA. The CDR3 sequence is CASSFVSAGGYTF. CDR3 coding DNA: TGTGCCAGCAGCTTCGTCAGCGCGGGCGGCTACACCTTC. The variable domain in full, with the rest retrieved from reference TRBV7-2 and TRBJ1-2, is GAGVSQSPSNKVTEKGKDVELRCDPISGHTALYWYRQSLGQGLEFLIYFQGNSAPDKSGLPSDRFSAERTGGSVSTLTIQRTQQEDSAVYLCASSFVSAGGYTFGSGTRLTVV.